Listed below are T cell receptor beta chains from one sample, sequenced in a study of OX40 agonist ivuxolimab in advanced cancers. TCRdb keeps only in-frame clones here, not all; method: immunoSEQ multiplex PCR. Counted here are fewer than 70,000 clones, around 80% occurring once; the ten biggest clones make up roughly 2.3%. This specimen was CD4+ or CD8+ T cells sorted from blood, taken in a trial of the OX40 agonist ivuxolimab. Every receptor here comes from an adult with an advanced solid tumor such as melanoma, head and neck, liver or kidney cancer. The CDR3 runs from the conserved cysteine through the conserved F or W. A D gene is named only where the DNA matches it firmly. Where a row states a size, it is once, few, many or the class of an expanded clone; other rows omit it.

D	J	size	V	CDR3	DNA
TRBD2	TRBJ2-5	once	TRBV9	CASSVAHSGGLQETQYF	TGTGCCAGCAGCGTAGCTCATAGCGGGGGCCTTCAGGAGACCCAGTACTTC
TRBD1	TRBJ2-2	NA	TRBV9	CASSVAGDRAAGELFF	TGTGCCAGCAGCGTAGCTGGGGACAGGGCGGCCGGGGAGCTGTTTTTT
TRBD1	TRBJ1-2	NA	TRBV14	CASSQWGGQGNYGYTF	TGTGCCAGCAGCCAATGGGGCGGACAGGGAAACTATGGCTACACCTTC
TRBD1	TRBJ2-3	NA	TRBV5-4	CASKGGQGALTDTQYF	TGTGCCAGCAAGGGAGGACAGGGGGCGTTGACAGATACGCAGTATTTT
NA	TRBJ1-5	NA	TRBV4-1	CASSPEVGPLSNQPQHF	TGCGCCAGCAGCCCCGAAGTGGGACCACTTAGCAATCAGCCCCAGCATTTT
NA	TRBJ1-4	NA	TRBV5-5	CASSARDNEKLFF	TGTGCCAGCAGCGCGAGGGATAATGAAAAACTGTTTTTT
NA	TRBJ1-3	NA	TRBV6-5	CASKSSGNTIYF	TGTGCCAGCAAGAGCTCTGGAAACACCATATATTTT
TRBD1	TRBJ2-5	NA	TRBV18	CASSPMGQGTETQYF	TGTGCCAGCTCACCAATGGGACAGGGGACAGAGACCCAGTACTTC
NA	TRBJ1-1	NA	TRBV5-1	CASSLEGMNTEAFF	TGCGCCAGCAGCTTGGAAGGGATGAACACTGAAGCTTTCTTT
NA	TRBJ1-5	NA	TRBV12-2	CASRLLAGRGFYSNQPQHF	TGTGCAAGTCGCTTACTGGCAGGGCGAGGGTTTTATAGCAATCAGCCCCAGCATTTT
NA	TRBJ2-3	NA	TRBV5-6	CASRGSGRGRNTDTQYF	TGTGCCAGCAGAGGGTCCGGGCGGGGGCGAAACACAGATACGCAGTATTTT
NA	TRBJ2-1	NA	TRBV7-9	CASSSLVGAYNEQFF	TGTGCCAGCAGCTCTCTGGTTGGAGCCTACAATGAGCAGTTCTTC
TRBD2	TRBJ2-3	NA	TRBV5-8	CASSLYLAGRRDTDTQYF	TGTGCCAGCAGCTTATATCTAGCGGGGCGCCGGGACACAGATACGCAGTATTTT
NA	TRBJ1-1	NA	TRBV11-3	CASSLEQNGFF	TGTGCCAGCAGCTTAGAGCAAAACGGTTTCTTT
NA	TRBJ2-4	NA	TRBV7-2	CASSLGSDVQYF	TGTGCCAGCAGCTTAGGGTCTGACGTTCAGTACTTC
NA	TRBJ2-7	NA	TRBV5-5	CASSSGWAYEQYF	TGTGCCAGCAGCTCCGGATGGGCCTACGAGCAGTACTTC
TRBD1	TRBJ1-2	NA	TRBV19	CASSIMGQGNYGYTF	TGTGCCAGTAGTATCATGGGACAGGGAAACTATGGCTACACCTTC
NA	TRBJ1-2	NA	TRBV5-4	CASSLGRDPTYGYTF	TGTGCCAGCAGCTTGGGGAGGGATCCGACCTATGGCTACACCTTC
NA	TRBJ1-1	NA	TRBV6-5	CASSYGGGWLSTEAFF	TGTGCCAGCAGTTACGGAGGGGGTTGGTTGAGCACTGAAGCTTTCTTT
TRBD1	TRBJ1-5	NA	TRBV28	CAISGTDKKPQHF	TGTGCAATATCCGGGACAGATAAAAAGCCCCAGCATTTT
NA	TRBJ1-5	NA	TRBV6-1	CASSEGLLGLNQPQHF	TGTGCCAGCAGTGAAGGGTTATTGGGGCTGAATCAGCCCCAGCATTTT
NA	TRBJ2-5	few	TRBV7-6	CASSPTSGRTQETQYF	TGTGCCAGCAGCCCTACGAGCGGGCGCACCCAAGAGACCCAGTACTTC
NA	TRBJ2-4	NA	TRBV5-6	CASSLAAGWKNIQYF	TGTGCCAGCAGCTTGGCCGCTGGGTGGAAAAACATTCAGTACTTC
NA	TRBJ1-1	once	TRBV18	CASSSRLGMNTEAFF	TGTGCCAGCTCATCGCGATTGGGAATGAACACTGAAGCTTTCTTT
TRBD2	TRBJ2-1	few	TRBV9	CASSAQSGGLDEQFF	TGTGCCAGCAGCGCGCAGAGCGGGGGGTTGGATGAGCAGTTCTTC
NA	TRBJ1-2	NA	TRBV28	CASKDLPSGYTF	TGTGCCAGCAAAGACCTCCCCTCAGGCTACACCTTC
NA	TRBJ2-3	NA	TRBV2	CASSEGSTDTQYF	TGTGCCAGCAGTGAAGGCAGCACAGATACGCAGTATTTT
NA	TRBJ2-3	NA	TRBV7-2	CASRVGPDTQYF	TGTGCCAGCAGGGTCGGTCCAGATACGCAGTATTTT
TRBD1	TRBJ1-2	NA	TRBV19	CASTVQGALNYGYTF	TGTGCCAGTACCGTCCAGGGGGCTCTTAACTATGGCTACACCTTC
TRBD2	TRBJ2-5	NA	TRBV2	CASSGSPGGQETQYF	TGTGCCAGCAGTGGGTCTCCGGGGGGGCAGGAGACCCAGTACTTC
TRBD1	TRBJ1-4	NA	TRBV4-1	CASSQVLNRGSSGEKLFF	TGCGCCAGCAGCCAGGTATTGAACAGGGGATCGAGTGGTGAAAAACTGTTTTTT
NA	TRBJ2-2	few	TRBV2	CASSVVSTRGTGELFF	TGTGCCAGCAGCGTAGTATCGACTAGAGGCACCGGGGAGCTGTTTTTT
NA	TRBJ2-3	NA	TRBV2	CASSRRGVWGTDTQYF	TGTGCCAGCAGTCGCCGCGGGGTTTGGGGCACAGATACGCAGTATTTT
NA	TRBJ2-2	NA	TRBV10-3	CATARENTGELFF	TGTGCCACCGCAAGGGAAAACACCGGGGAGCTGTTTTTT
NA	TRBJ2-5	NA	TRBV7-3	CASSLTLAQIETQYF	TGTGCCAGCAGCTTAACCCTAGCGCAGATTGAGACCCAGTACTTC
NA	TRBJ1-2	NA	TRBV19	CASSIGTGAQADNYGYTF	TGTGCCAGTAGTATAGGCACGGGAGCACAGGCCGATAACTATGGCTACACCTTC
NA	TRBJ2-7	NA	TRBV6-5	CASSYSVAELYEQYF	TGTGCCAGCAGTTACTCGGTAGCGGAGCTGTACGAGCAGTACTTC
TRBD2	TRBJ2-3	NA	TRBV7-3	CASSLRAGGPSTDTQYF	TGTGCCAGCAGCCTCAGGGCGGGGGGGCCCAGCACAGATACGCAGTATTTT
TRBD1	TRBJ2-7	NA	TRBV27	CASRRQGGPSEQYF	TGTGCCAGCAGGCGACAGGGCGGACCTTCCGAGCAGTACTTC
TRBD1	TRBJ1-4	NA	TRBV5-5	CASSSHRTGWNEKLFF	TGTGCCAGCAGCTCGCACCGGACAGGTTGGAATGAAAAACTGTTTTTT
TRBD1	TRBJ2-2	few	TRBV10-3	CAISDYRGQGGELFF	TGTGCCATCAGTGACTACAGGGGGCAAGGCGGGGAGCTGTTTTTT
NA	TRBJ2-3	NA	TRBV29-1	CSLAIGADTQYF	TGCAGCCTTGCTATAGGGGCAGATACGCAGTATTTT
NA	TRBJ2-1	NA	TRBV2	CASSDQGNEQFF	TGTGCCAGCAGTGACCAGGGGAATGAGCAGTTCTTC
TRBD2	TRBJ2-2	NA	TRBV18	CASSPQGTSGVAGELFF	TGTGCCAGCTCACCACAAGGGACTAGCGGGGTTGCCGGGGAGCTGTTTTTT
NA	TRBJ2-1	NA	TRBV18	CASSPTTGDYNEQFF	TGTGCCAGCTCACCCACCACAGGTGACTACAATGAGCAGTTCTTC
NA	TRBJ1-5	NA	TRBV5-6	CASSLFGDSNQPQHF	TGTGCCAGCAGCTTGTTCGGGGATAGCAATCAGCCCCAGCATTTT